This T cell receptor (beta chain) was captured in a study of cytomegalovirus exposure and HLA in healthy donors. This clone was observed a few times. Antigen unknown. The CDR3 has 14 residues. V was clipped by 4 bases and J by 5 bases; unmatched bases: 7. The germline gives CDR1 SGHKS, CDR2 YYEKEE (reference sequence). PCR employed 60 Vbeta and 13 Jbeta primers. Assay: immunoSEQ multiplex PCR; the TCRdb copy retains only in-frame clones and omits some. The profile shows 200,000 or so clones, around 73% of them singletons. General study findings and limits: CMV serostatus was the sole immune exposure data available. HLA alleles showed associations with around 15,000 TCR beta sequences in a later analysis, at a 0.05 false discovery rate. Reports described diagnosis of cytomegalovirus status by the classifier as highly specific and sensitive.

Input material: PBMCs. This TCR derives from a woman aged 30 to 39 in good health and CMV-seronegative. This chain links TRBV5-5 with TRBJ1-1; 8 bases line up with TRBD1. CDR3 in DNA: TGTGCCAGCAGCCCTCTCACAGGGGGGACTGAAGCTTTCTTT. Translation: CASSPLTGGTEAFF.